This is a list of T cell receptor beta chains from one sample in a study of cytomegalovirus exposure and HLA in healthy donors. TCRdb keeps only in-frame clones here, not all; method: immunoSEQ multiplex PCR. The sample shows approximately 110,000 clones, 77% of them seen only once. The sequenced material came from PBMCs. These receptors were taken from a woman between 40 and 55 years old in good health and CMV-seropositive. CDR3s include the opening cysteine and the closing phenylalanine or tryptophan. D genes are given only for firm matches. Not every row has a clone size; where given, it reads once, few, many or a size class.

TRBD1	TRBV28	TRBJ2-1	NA	CASLNPRDRAYNEQFF	TGTGCCAGCCTCAACCCCCGGGACAGGGCGTACAATGAGCAGTTCTTC
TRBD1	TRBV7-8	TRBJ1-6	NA	CASSPHRGENSPLHF	TGTGCCAGCAGCCCTCACAGGGGGGAAAATTCACCCCTCCACTTT
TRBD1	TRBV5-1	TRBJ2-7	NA	CASSFNPFGQGNEQYF	TGCGCCAGCAGCTTCAACCCCTTCGGACAGGGCAACGAGCAGTACTTC
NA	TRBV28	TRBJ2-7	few	CASSVGPPGYEQYF	TGTGCCAGCAGCGTGGGGCCGCCGGGCTACGAGCAGTACTTC
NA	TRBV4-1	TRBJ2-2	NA	CASSLGHSGTGELFF	TGCGCCAGCAGCCTGGGACATTCAGGGACCGGGGAGCTGTTTTTT
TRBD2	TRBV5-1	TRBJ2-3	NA	CASSTGTSGITDTQYF	TGCGCCAGCAGCACCGGGACTAGCGGGATCACAGATACGCAGTATTTT
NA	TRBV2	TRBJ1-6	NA	CASSEIGDRSPLHF	TGTGCCAGCAGTGAAATAGGGGATAGGTCACCCCTCCACTTT
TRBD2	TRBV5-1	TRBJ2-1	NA	CASSLGGREGEDEQFF	TGCGCCAGCAGCTTGGGCGGGCGGGAGGGTGAAGATGAGCAGTTCTTC
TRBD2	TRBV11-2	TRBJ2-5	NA	CASSLYGTREETQYF	TGTGCCAGCAGCTTATATGGGACTAGGGAGGAGACCCAGTACTTC
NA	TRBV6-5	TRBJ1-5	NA	CASSLSRNSNQPQHF	TGTGCCAGCAGTTTATCCAGGAATAGCAATCAGCCCCAGCATTTT
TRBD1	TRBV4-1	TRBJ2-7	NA	CASSQPGQDFYEQYF	TGCGCCAGCAGCCAACCGGGACAGGATTTCTACGAGCAGTACTTC
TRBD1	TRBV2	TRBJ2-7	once	CASSQTGFSSYEQYF	TGTGCCAGCAGCCAGACAGGGTTCTCCTCCTACGAGCAGTACTTC